This T cell receptor beta chain was profiled in a study of T cells in Graves' hyperthyroidism and ophthalmopathy. About this clonotype: What it recognizes is unknown.

Study-wide results and caveats: Blood also carried most thyroid clonotypes expanded above 0.001.

RNA transcripts provided the source from which TCR beta CDR3 regions were amplified. Researchers ran a first-round RT-PCR on the TCR CDR3 using the HTBI primer set. TCRdb used MiXCR to reprocess the multiplex PCR reads, holding one entry per CDR3 protein. The sample includes about 460,000 distinct CDR3 sequences, around a fifth of them seen just once. Germline V gene sequence: CDR1 DFQATT, CDR2 SNEGSKA (reference sequence). J lost 5 bases, V lost 3 bases, and 7 bases had no gene match. This CDR3 region has 14 residues. Material: blood. The chain joins TRBV20-1 to TRBJ1-5; 7 bases align to TRBD1. This clonotype originated in a woman aged 65 to 85 with Graves' ophthalmopathy. The DNA of the CDR3 is TGCAGTGCTAGCCCAACAGGGGTTTATCAGCCCCAGCATTTT. Translation: CSASPTGVYQPQHF.